Shown below are 17 T cell receptor beta chains from a single sample sequenced in a study of cytomegalovirus exposure and HLA in healthy donors. Sequenced by immunoSEQ multiplex PCR; TCRdb stores in-frame clones only, minus some. Found here are 150,000 to 200,000 clones, more than 65% of them singletons; the top ten hold 2.8%. Sequencing input: PBMCs. The source is a woman in her late teens or twenties in good health and CMV-seropositive.

The rearrangement joins TRBV19 to TRBJ1-5; tentatively, D is TRBD1 (5 bases). Germline V gene lookup returns CDR1 LNHDA and CDR2 SQIVND (reference sequence). The CDR3 has 11 residues. The V end lost 9 bases, the J end lost 11 bases, and 14 bases lay between the germline ends. CDR3 sequence (DNA): TGTGCCAGCCACAGCCTAGGGGCCCAGCATTTT. It yields the protein CASHSLGAQHF.

The J gene is TRBJ1-2, the V gene TRBV9; D is unresolved. Trimming removed 0 bases at V and 4 bases at J, with 4 bases between. The CDR3 consists of 12 residues. Germline CDR1 is SGDLS and CDR2 is YYNGEE. DNA of the CDR3: TGTGCCAGCAGCGTAGACAGCTATGGCTACACCTTC. Protein: CASSVDSYGYTF.

This chain uses TRBV19 with TRBJ1-2, with 7 bases that match TRBD1. Germline values: CDR1 LNHDA, CDR2 SQIVND (reference sequence). The CDR3 consists of 16 residues. With V trimmed by 1 base and J by 0 bases, 5 bases remained unmatched. The CDR3 loop is CASSIGGTVTNYGYTF. The CDR3 nucleotides are TGTGCCAGTAGTATAGGGGGGACAGTGACTAACTATGGCTACACCTTC.

V is TRBV9 and J is TRBJ1-1; 10 bases are shared with TRBD1. The trim removed 2 bases at V and 2 bases at J, leaving 3 bases unmatched. CDR1 and CDR2 from the germline V gene are SGDLS and YYNGEE. CDR3 length: 15 residues. DNA of the CDR3: TGTGCCAGCAGCGTCGACAGGGGGCCAAACACTGAAGCTTTCTTT. Protein product: CASSVDRGPNTEAFF.

The V call is TRBV9, the J call TRBJ2-7, with TRBD1 matching 9 bases. CDR1 is SGDLS, CDR2 YYNGEE, per germline. This CDR3 is 17 amino acids long. J was trimmed by 0 bases and V by 1 base; bases with no gene match: 8. The CDR3 here is CASSVSSGTGFSYEQYF. CDR3 DNA sequence: TGTGCCAGCAGCGTATCTTCCGGGACAGGGTTCTCCTACGAGCAGTACTTC.

In its sample, this clone was seen once. This rearrangement joins TRBV25-1 to TRBJ2-5; 8 bases agree with TRBD2. J gave up 2 bases and V 6 bases, and 11 bases lay outside the gene matches. The length of the CDR3 is 16 residues. The germline V gene has CDR1 MGHDK and CDR2 SYGVNS. CDR3 nucleotides: TGTGCCAGCAGCAGCCCCTCGGCGGGGGGACAAGAGACCCAGTACTTC. This gives the protein CASSSPSAGGQETQYF. The whole variable domain, filled in from reference TRBV25-1 and TRBJ2-5, reads EADIYQTPRYLVIGTGKKITLECSQTMGHDKMYWYQQDPGMELHLIHYSYGVNSTEKGDLSSESTVSRIRTEHFPLTLESARPSHTSQYLCASSSPSAGGQETQYFGPGTRLLVL.

This sequence joins TRBV5-1 and TRBJ2-5, with 10 bases fitting TRBD2. The end of the DNA is better explained by TRBJ2-7, so the J call may be wrong. Germline V gene sequence: CDR1 SGHRS, CDR2 YFSETQ. The CDR3 totals 14 residues. CDR3 coding DNA: TGCGCCAGCAGCCCCGGGCTAGCGGGGGCCGAGCAGTACTTC. It yields the protein CASSPGLAGAEQYF.

The rearrangement uses TRBV2 and TRBJ1-3; 8 bases match TRBD1. CDR1 SNHLY and CDR2 FYNNEI come from the germline V gene. The CDR3 covers 14 residues. Trimming at V came to 5 bases and at J to 4 bases, leaving 4 bases not matched to a gene. The CDR3 spells CASSQGARGNTIYF. The DNA of the CDR3 is TGTGCCAGCAGTCAGGGGGCGCGCGGAAACACCATATATTTT.

The chain combines TRBV7-8 with TRBJ2-5; a possible D gene is TRBD1 (6 bases). Germline values: CDR1 SGHVS, CDR2 FQNEAQ. This CDR3 has 14 amino acids. V was trimmed by 1 base and J by 5 bases, leaving 11 bases between them. This chain's CDR3 is CASSLGWGRETQYF. As DNA, the CDR3 is TGTGCCAGCAGCTTAGGTTGGGGGCGGGAGACCCAGTACTTC.

Only a few counts were recorded for this clone. A read error may produce the germline difference seen at one junction end. The chain carries TRBV5-6 and TRBJ1-5; TRBD1 might be the D (5 bases). Germline CDR1 SGHDT, CDR2 YYEEEE. This CDR3 has 17 amino acids. The CDR3 here is CASSLAGVIPSNEPQHF. In DNA form, the CDR3 reads TGTGCCAGCAGCTTGGCGGGGGTCATTCCTAGCAATGAGCCCCAGCATTTT. The entire variable domain, with the rest obtained from reference TRBV5-6 and TRBJ1-5, is as follows: DAGVTQSPTHLIKTRGQQVTLRCSPKSGHDTVSWYQQALGQGPQFIFQYYEEEERQRGNFPDRFSGHQFPNYSSELNVNALLLGDSALYLCASSLAGVIPSNEPQHFGDGTRLSIL.

This chain links TRBV6-1 with TRBJ1-2, with D tentatively TRBD1 (5 bases). This CDR3 has 12 residues. Trimming took 6 bases from V and 4 from J, leaving 9 bases between them. The germline V gene has CDR1 MNHNS and CDR2 SASEGT. The CDR3 loop is CASSREGYGYTF. CDR3 DNA sequence: TGTGCCAGCAGCAGGGAGGGCTATGGCTACACCTTC.

V and J are TRBV19 and TRBJ1-5, with 10 bases that match TRBD1. With 5 bases clipped from V and 7 bases from J, the junction kept 11 bases outside the gene matches. The length of the CDR3 is 16 residues. Germline V gives CDR1 LNHDA, CDR2 SQIVND (reference sequence). In nucleotides, the CDR3 is TGTGCCAGTAGTCCATTGACAGGGGGCGCCGGACAGCCCCAGCATTTT. Amino acids: CASSPLTGGAGQPQHF.

The chain is built from TRBV4-1 and TRBJ2-7, with a possible D match to TRBD2 (5 bases). Germline V gives CDR1 MGHRA, CDR2 YSYEKL. The CDR3 covers 16 residues. V was clipped by 3 bases and J by 7 bases, with 22 bases between them. The CDR3 loop reads CASSQLIYEGSGEQYF. The CDR3, as DNA: TGCGCCAGCAGCCAGTTAATTTACGAGGGTTCCGGGGAGCAGTACTTC.

The chain combines TRBV6-4 with TRBJ2-2; 10 nucleotides align to TRBD1. CDR1 and CDR2 from the germline V gene are MRHNA and SNTAGT. V shed 2 bases, J shed 7 bases, and the junction held 7 bases outside the gene matches. The CDR3 length is 16 residues. The CDR3 spells CASSDLGQGEHGELFF. CDR3 DNA sequence: TGTGCCAGCAGTGACCTTGGACAGGGGGAGCACGGGGAGCTGTTTTTT.

The CDR3 nucleotides are TGCGCCAGCATCCCCCAGGGGAATCAGCCCCAGCATTTT. Residues: CASIPQGNQPQHF. The V gene is TRBV10-1, the J gene TRBJ1-5; possibly TRBD1 for D (6 bases). CDR3 size: 13 residues. CDR1 is WNHNN, CDR2 SYGVQD, per germline (reference sequence). V was trimmed by 7 bases and J by 4 bases, leaving 11 bases between them.

The chain combines TRBV19 with TRBJ1-1, with 7 bases lining up with TRBD1. CDR1 and CDR2 (germline): LNHDA, SQIVND (reference sequence). Trimming took 10 bases from V and 1 from J; bases not matched to a gene: 9. This CDR3 has 14 residues. The CDR3 coding sequence is TGTGCCACCCGGGACAGCAACACGAACACTGAAGCTTTCTTT. It codes for CATRDSNTNTEAFF.

This clone has only one observation. The chain has TRBV6-5 and TRBJ1-2; the D is unclear. The CDR3 runs 12 residues. With 7 bases removed from V and 4 bases from J, the gap between germline ends came to 10 bases. In germline, CDR1 is MNHEY, CDR2 SVGAGI. This CDR3 reads CASTDSSYGYTF. The CDR3, as DNA: TGTGCCAGCACGGACTCCAGCTATGGCTACACCTTC.